Listed below are T cell receptor beta chains from one sample, sequenced in a study of blood T cell repertoires in COVID-19. Using immunoSEQ multiplex PCR, the repertoire was profiled, and TCRdb retains in-frame clones only, with some absent. The data hold 65,000 to 90,000 clones, with about nine tenths observed a single time. Sequencing input: peripheral blood. The receptor set was obtained from a woman younger than 30 with acute or convalescent COVID-19. Both conserved end residues are trimmed from each CDR3.

J gene	V gene	CDR3 protein
TRBJ1-2	TRBV30	AWSVDSYGYT
TRBJ1-6	TRBV2	ASSGQGSLVPLH
TRBJ1-1	TRBV4-2	ASSQVGGEEAF
TRBJ1-1	TRBV6-5	ASSYNPGSYTEAF
TRBJ2-3	TRBV4-2	ASSPGGLAGAYTDTQY
TRBJ2-1	TRBV19	ASSTRKGQGFYNEQF
TRBJ1-3	TRBV3-1/TRBV3-2	ASSPTRGNTIY
TRBJ1-3	TRBV28	ASTGAGAGNTIY
TRBJ1-5	TRBV15	ATSFQTGDQPQH
TRBJ2-7	TRBV30	AWSVGTDSYEQY
TRBJ2-3	TRBV14	ASSQVGTGSAADTQY
TRBJ1-4	TRBV6-1	ASSEAGAPNEKLF
TRBJ2-1	TRBV7-9	ASSTGSRSYNEQF
TRBJ2-7	TRBV28	ASSLTEASYEQY
TRBJ1-1	TRBV18	ASSPPTGANTEAF
TRBJ1-1	TRBV28	ASSLFDTSRGGPEAF
TRBJ2-5	TRBV28	ASSYTGLRGETQY
TRBJ1-5	TRBV7-9	ASSLDHGAKQLNQPQH
TRBJ2-3	TRBV3-1/TRBV3-2	ASSRPPTDTQY
TRBJ2-5	TRBV14	ASSQGTSGGIKETQY
TRBJ2-2	TRBV7-9	ASSSDTGELF
TRBJ2-1	TRBV5-1	ASSLSGGVTFYNEQF
TRBJ1-1	TRBV6-5	ASSLHGGVGSEAF
TRBJ1-2	TRBV2	ASSEDSRYGYT
TRBJ1-2	TRBV18	ASSPPDLDKTNYGYT
TRBJ2-7	TRBV3-1/TRBV3-2	ASSTRDSYEQY
TRBJ2-2	TRBV7-8	ASSEWASGRALQTGELF
TRBJ1-5	TRBV19	ASSETGSGNQPQH
TRBJ2-7	TRBV5-4	ASSYGLGRGEQY
TRBJ1-2	TRBV5-1	ASSLEDSAYGYT
TRBJ2-7	TRBV5-5	ASSPGGRARYEQY
TRBJ2-7	TRBV4-1	ASSQGQGSTNYEQY
TRBJ2-1	TRBV11-3	ASRGGGEQF
TRBJ2-7	TRBV15	ATSVSLTGLDEQY
TRBJ1-2	TRBV4-2	ASSPPLRYRTGYGYT
TRBJ2-2	TRBV18	ASSRTVNTGELF
TRBJ1-2	TRBV6-1	ASSEAVRHYGYT
TRBJ2-7	TRBV11-3	ASSLDSGDEQY
TRBJ1-1	TRBV28	ASSLFSGQGKAEAF
TRBJ2-4	TRBV28	ASSFGIDSKNIQY
TRBJ2-1	TRBV27	ASSNTYNEQF
TRBJ2-7	TRBV5-4	ASSLASSDSYEQY
TRBJ1-1	TRBV6-6	AGTENSGTEAF